This TCR beta chain was obtained from a study of T cells in Graves' hyperthyroidism and ophthalmopathy. The source material, RNA transcripts, was used to amplify TCR beta CDR3 regions. The TCR CDR3 was amplified in a first-round RT-PCR using the HTBI primer set. One entry per CDR3 protein results from TCRdb running MiXCR on the multiplex PCR reads. This repertoire shows almost 350,000 distinct CDR3 sequences, roughly 18% found once; its top ten account for around 15%. This clonotype was seen repeatedly, ten times or more. Per germline, CDR1 DFQATT and CDR2 SNEGSKA (reference sequence). The CDR3 loop spans 14 amino acids. V shed 0 bases and J shed 2 bases, with 11 bases lying between them.

The sequencing input was blood. V is TRBV20-1 and J is TRBJ2-7; D tentatively reads TRBD1 or TRBD2 (5 bases each). This receptor was taken from a woman aged 40 to 50 with Graves' ophthalmopathy. This CDR3 is CSARDRGRAYEQYF. CDR3 coding DNA: TGCAGTGCTAGAGATCGGGGCAGGGCCTACGAGCAGTACTTC.